Below, 15 T cell receptor beta chains from the same sample are listed, as sequenced in a study of blood T cells in healthy people across ages. A second 7 to 11 cycle PCR used barcoded and J-beta primers. TCRdb ran MiXCR on the 5' RACE reads and lists one entry per CDR3 protein. Of over 950,000 distinct CDR3 sequences in the sample, less than 45% were seen once. Sequenced material: blood. All receptors come from a man younger than 30 in good health.

This chain joins TRBV12-3 or TRBV12-4 and TRBJ2-1; D perhaps matches TRBD2 (7 bases). The V and J ends lost 7 bases and 7 bases respectively, with 14 bases between them. This CDR3 is 13 amino acids long. The CDR3 spells CASKEGGANEQFF. CDR3 sequence (DNA): TGTGCCAGCAAAGAGGGGGGGGCTAATGAGCAGTTCTTC.

The gene calls are TRBV12-3 or TRBV12-4 and TRBJ1-5; possibly TRBD1 for D (6 bases). Trimming stripped 6 bases from V and 7 bases from J, with 16 bases between. This CDR3 is built from 14 residues. The CDR3 DNA is TGTGCCAGCAGGGGCAGGGACATCGGGCAGCCCCAGCATTTT. This encodes CASRGRDIGQPQHF.

Notes on this clonotype: The germline gene is not matched at one end of the junction; a read error may be the cause. The chain is built from TRBV4-1 and TRBJ1-6, with D unresolved. The CDR3 has 15 amino acids. CDR1 is MGHRA, CDR2 YSYEKL, per germline. In DNA, the CDR3 is TGCACCAGCAGCCAAGATCGGGACTATAATTCACCCCTCCACTTT. This encodes CTSSQDRDYNSPLHF.

The chain joins TRBV7-2 to TRBJ1-2; unclear D gene. The CDR3 runs to 15 residues. Trimming removed 1 base at V and 4 bases at J, with 13 bases between. Germline CDR1 is SGHTA and CDR2 is FQGNSA. The CDR3 DNA is TGTGCCAGCAGCTTAGTATCCTCGGGGTTCTATGGCTACACCTTC. This codes for CASSLVSSGFYGYTF.

The chain is built from TRBV7-3 and TRBJ1-2; 9 bases match TRBD1. Per germline, CDR1 SGHTA and CDR2 FQGTGA. The CDR3 length is 15 residues. J was trimmed by 5 bases and V by 4 bases; bases with no gene match: 8. CDR3 bases: TGTGCCAGCAGCTCCGGGGACAGGGCGGGATATGGCTACACCTTC. It encodes CASSSGDRAGYGYTF.

The chain has TRBV15 and TRBJ1-2; 7 bases agree with TRBD1. CDR1 is LNHNV, CDR2 YYDKDF, per germline (reference sequence). V was pared by 2 bases and J by 3 bases, with 6 bases of the junction left unmatched. This CDR3 region has 15 residues. CDR3 amino acids: CATSRQQGNHYGYTF. As DNA, the CDR3 is TGTGCCACCAGCAGACAACAGGGGAACCACTATGGCTACACCTTC.

The chain uses TRBV4-1 and TRBJ2-5; D is perhaps TRBD2 (5 bases). The CDR3 extends over 15 amino acids. Germline V gene sequence: CDR1 MGHRA, CDR2 YSYEKL. The V and J ends lost 4 bases and 0 bases respectively, with 12 bases between them. CDR3 sequence reads: CASSLFSADQETQYF. The CDR3 bases are TGCGCCAGCAGCCTTTTTAGCGCGGACCAAGAGACCCAGTACTTC.

This clonotype was counted once. The junction departs from germline at one end; a sequencing error may be responsible. This chain connects TRBV6-2 or TRBV6-3 to TRBJ1-4; D ambiguous. Germline-derived CDR1 and CDR2 are MNHEY and SVGEGT. The CDR3 contains 15 residues. CDR3 in DNA: TGTGTCAGCAGTTATGCCGGGACAACTAATGAAAAACTGTTTTTT. As protein: CVSSYAGTTNEKLFF.

This rearrangement joins TRBV10-3 to TRBJ2-5, with a weak D call TRBD1 (7 bases). This CDR3 spans 14 amino acids. Germline CDR1 and CDR2: ENHRY and SYGVKD. The V end was cut by 2 bases, the J end by 4 bases, with 11 bases between. CDR3 nucleotides: TGTGCCATCAGTGAGCGGCAGGGGGGAGAGACCCAGTACTTC. Amino acids: CAISERQGGETQYF.

This clonotype has a handful of counts. This rearrangement joins TRBV25-1 to TRBJ2-1, with 7 bases fitting TRBD1. The CDR3 is 16 amino acids. J lost 2 bases, V lost 6 bases, and 10 bases had no gene match. CDR1 is MGHDK, CDR2 SYGVNS, per germline. CDR3: CASSPFEQGTYNEQFF. CDR3 coding DNA: TGTGCCAGCAGCCCATTCGAACAGGGGACCTACAATGAGCAGTTCTTC.

This clonotype has more than one count but fewer than ten. The chain is built from TRBV7-9 and TRBJ2-5; D is undetermined. The germline V gene encodes CDR1 SEHNR and CDR2 FQNEAQ (reference sequence). V was shortened by 7 bases and J by 1 base, with 10 bases between the two germline ends. The CDR3 has 13 residues. CDR3 protein: CASNPSGQETQYF. The CDR3 nucleotides read TGTGCCAGCAACCCGAGTGGCCAAGAGACCCAGTACTTC.

As to this clonotype: One junction end disagrees with the germline gene, perhaps due to a read error. V and J are TRBV4-3 and TRBJ2-1; no definite D call. Germline V gene lookup returns CDR1 LGHNA and CDR2 YSLEER. CDR3 length: 13 residues. The CDR3 spells CASSQNPYSEQFF. Written as DNA, the CDR3 is TGCGCCAGCAGCCAAAATCCATACAGTGAGCAGTTCTTC.

This chain joins TRBV24-1 and TRBJ2-1; possible D gene TRBD1, 5 bases. The DNA end is more similar to TRBJ2-7, so the J call may be wrong. The germline V gene has CDR1 KGHDR and CDR2 SFDVKD. CDR3 length: 16 residues. CDR3 amino acids: CATSDADTSSYNEQYF. The CDR3 DNA reads as TGTGCCACCAGTGATGCGGACACCAGCTCCTACAATGAGCAGTACTTC.

V gene TRBV4-3 combines with J gene TRBJ2-1; 10 nucleotides match TRBD2. The J call may be mistaken, given a closer DNA end match to TRBJ2-7. The CDR3 covers 16 residues. Germline CDR1 and CDR2: LGHNA and YSLEER. Here the CDR3 reads CASSQGLAGLYNEQYF. Written as DNA, the CDR3 is TGCGCCAGCAGCCAAGGACTAGCGGGTCTGTACAATGAGCAGTACTTC.

J is TRBJ2-3 and V is TRBV6-5; D remains unclear. This CDR3 is 14 amino acids long. V was clipped by 6 bases and J by 0 bases, with 10 bases between them. CDR1 MNHEY and CDR2 SVGAGI come from the germline V gene. The CDR3 nucleotides are TGTGCCAGCAGCTATGACACTAGCACAGATACGCAGTATTTT. As protein: CASSYDTSTDTQYF.